This note documents a single TCR beta chain sequence. Antigen unknown. The V end was cut by 0 bases, the J end by 1 base, with 9 bases between. The CDR3 spans 15 residues. CDR1 is SGHTA and CDR2 is FQGNSA in the germline V gene. This sample is part of a study of T-cell reconstitution after alpha-beta-depleted transplantation in children. Study-wide results and caveats: By one year post-transplant, T-cell counts and diversity largely arose from T cells that were newly produced.

The library targeted TCRbeta and was prepared with unique molecular identifiers. TCRdb independently ran MiXCR on the PCR reads; one entry per CDR3 protein. The sample lists hundreds of thousands of distinct CDR3 sequences; 23% were seen once. V usage is TRBV7-2 and J usage is TRBJ2-5; D unclear. The receptor comes from a boy younger than two who had a stem cell transplant for acute myeloid leukemia, so the T cells may come from the graft donor. Source: PBMCs, mostly from graft donor cells, taken 360 days after TCRalphabeta/CD19-depleted stem cell transplant. CDR3 sequence (DNA): TGTGCCAGCAGCTTAGCCACAGCAAGCCAAGAGACCCAGTACTTC. The encoded protein is CASSLATASQETQYF.